The 24 T cell receptor beta chains in this list originate from one sample, sequenced in a study of blood T cell repertoires in COVID-19 (dated by TCRdb to about 2020). Libraries were made using the immunoSEQ multiplex PCR assay. TCRdb carries this immuneACCESS record with in-frame sequences only. Its versions omit some clonotypes, under half of them owing to an unresolved V gene in the studies checked, with the rest unexplained. The sample data list 200,000 to 250,000 clones, and approximately 86% of these were observed just once. The ten largest clones add up to about 3% of the sample. Sequencing was performed on peripheral blood. These receptors were obtained from a woman aged 25 to 39 who had recovered from COVID-19.

The chain has TRBV19 and TRBJ2-2; 10 bases are a match to TRBD2. Trimming took 8 bases from V and 5 from J; bases not matched to a gene: 5. Germline-derived CDR1 and CDR2 are LNHDA and SQIVND (reference sequence). The CDR3 contains 14 residues. DNA of the CDR3: TGTGCCAGTCAAGCGGGGGGGCCAACCGGGGAGCTGTTTTTT. The encoded protein is CASQAGGPTGELFF.

The V and J genes are TRBV6-2 or TRBV6-3 and TRBJ2-3, with 15 bases that match TRBD2. V was clipped by 6 bases and J by 4 bases; unmatched bases: 11. The CDR3 is 18 residues long. Germline lookup yields CDR1 MNHEY and CDR2 SVGEGT. The CDR3 sequence: CASSPGGTSGGSSDTQYF. The CDR3 nucleotides are TGTGCCAGCAGCCCCGGGGGGACTAGCGGGGGGAGTTCAGATACGCAGTATTTT.

V gene TRBV11-2 combines with J gene TRBJ1-2; 7 bases agree with TRBD1. V dropped 5 bases and J dropped 7; count of bases not matched to a gene: 13. The germline V gene has CDR1 SGHAT and CDR2 FQNNGV. This CDR3 contains 15 residues. This CDR3 is CASSKQTGIGRGYTF. CDR3 sequence (DNA): TGTGCCAGCAGCAAGCAGACAGGGATCGGGCGTGGCTACACCTTC.

About this clone: No DNA is shown, since the ends of the CDR3 on it are uncertain; the CDR3 is the one TCRdb lists. The CDR3 sequence: CASSKVGRGNEKLFF. The rearrangement joins TRBV21-1 to TRBJ1-4; the D call TRBD1 from the table was never checked on the DNA. TRBV21-1 constitutes a pseudogene. The CDR3 region is 15 residues in length, termini included.

In its sample, this clone was seen once. V is TRBV6-5 and J is TRBJ1-2; 8 bases are a match to TRBD1. Trimming at V came to 5 bases and at J to 7 bases, leaving 3 bases not matched to a gene. Germline CDR1 reads MNHEY; CDR2 reads SVGAGI. There are 12 residues in the CDR3. The CDR3, as DNA: TGTGCCAGCAGTCAGACAGGGGCTGGCTACACCTTC. It specifies CASSQTGAGYTF.

The rearrangement joins TRBV5-1 to TRBJ2-3; TRBD1 agrees at 8 bases. Unmatched junction bases numbered 6, after V lost 1 base and J lost 5 bases. The CDR3 has 15 amino acids. Germline values: CDR1 SGHRS, CDR2 YFSETQ. CDR3 bases: TGCGCCAGCAGCTTGATCTCGACAGGGGAAGATACGCAGTATTTT. Encoded protein: CASSLISTGEDTQYF. Based on the CDR3 plus reference TRBV5-1 and TRBJ2-3, the full variable domain is KAGVTQTPRYLIKTRGQQVTLSCSPISGHRSVSWYQQTPGQGLQFLFEYFSETQRNKGNFPGRFSGRQFSNSRSEMNVSTLELGDSALYLCASSLISTGEDTQYFGPGTRLTVL.

In regard to this clone: At the DNA level, this CDR3 is encoded by other sequences in the same sample as well. The J gene is TRBJ1-1, the V gene TRBV5-1; 8 bases are shared with TRBD1. The V gene's germline CDR1 is SGHRS and CDR2 YFSETQ. This CDR3 is built from 14 residues. V shed 3 bases and J 3 bases; nucleotides not matched to a gene: 4. For the CDR3, the DNA is TGCGCCAGCAGCTCTCAGGGGGCCGACACTGAAGCTTTCTTT. It translates to CASSSQGADTEAFF.

J is TRBJ1-6 and V is TRBV13, with 9 bases identical to TRBD1. CDR1 and CDR2 from the germline V gene are PRHDT and FYEKMQ (reference sequence). The CDR3 extends over 14 amino acids. J lost 9 bases, V lost 4 bases, and 4 bases had no gene match. The CDR3 DNA reads TGTGCCAGCAGCTCCGGGGACAGGGTTTCACCCCTCCACTTT. This gives the protein CASSSGDRVSPLHF.

This chain connects TRBV5-4 to TRBJ1-2; 8 bases fit TRBD1. Germline lookup yields CDR1 SGHNT and CDR2 YYREEE (reference sequence). J gave up 8 bases and V 5 bases, and 11 bases lay outside the gene matches. The length of the CDR3 is 14 residues. Written as DNA, the CDR3 is TGTGCCAGCAGTTCCATTGGGACAGGAGGGGGCTACACCTTC. Protein product: CASSSIGTGGGYTF.

The V gene is TRBV6-1, the J gene TRBJ2-2; TRBD1 aligns across 7 bases. With V trimmed by 2 bases and J by 1 base, 4 bases remained unmatched. Per the germline V gene, CDR1 is MNHNS and CDR2 is SASEGT. The CDR3 has 16 amino acids. The CDR3 nucleotides are TGTGCCAGCAGTGAACTAACAGGGGTGAACACCGGGGAGCTGTTTTTT. Protein sequence: CASSELTGVNTGELFF.

This clone was counted once. This rearrangement joins TRBV18 to TRBJ1-5; 7 bases are a match to TRBD1. With V trimmed by 3 bases and J by 1 base, 3 bases remained unmatched. Germline CDR1 and CDR2: KGHSH and LQKENI. This CDR3 has 15 amino acids. This chain's CDR3 is CASSPGQSSNQPQHF. The DNA of the CDR3 is TGTGCCAGCTCACCGGGACAGTCCAGCAATCAGCCCCAGCATTTT.

This rearrangement joins TRBV6-1 to TRBJ1-6; the D is unclear. Trimming removed 4 bases from V and 9 bases from J, with 7 bases in between. From germline, CDR1 is MNHNS and CDR2 SASEGT. This CDR3 is built from 12 residues. The CDR3 is CASSGAGSPLHF. In DNA form, the CDR3 reads TGTGCCAGCAGTGGAGCCGGTTCACCCCTCCACTTT.

The V gene is TRBV5-1, the J gene TRBJ2-3; D perhaps matches TRBD1 (7 bases). CDR1 is SGHRS and CDR2 is YFSETQ in the germline V gene. The CDR3 is 16 amino acids. The V end was cut by 4 bases, the J end by 0 bases, with 15 bases between. CDR3: CASSTEGQTSTDTQYF. The CDR3 DNA follows: TGCGCCAGCAGCACGGAGGGACAGACTAGCACAGATACGCAGTATTTT.

The chain couples TRBV7-9 to TRBJ1-4; D is ambiguous. Germline V gene data show CDR1 as SEHNR and CDR2 as FQNEAQ (reference sequence). V was cut by 0 bases and J by 3 bases, with 8 bases left in between. This CDR3 is built from 15 residues. CDR3 bases: TGTGCCAGCAGCTTAGCTTCGTATTCTAATGAAAAACTGTTTTTT. Its translation: CASSLASYSNEKLFF.

This clone has only a few counts. Other DNA sequences in this sample translate to the same CDR3. V is TRBV7-2 and J is TRBJ1-6; D call uncertain. Trimming removed 5 bases at V and 0 bases at J, with 5 bases between. Germline assignment: CDR1 SGHTA and CDR2 FQGNSA. This CDR3 comprises 14 residues. The CDR3 sequence: CASSLSSYNSPLHF. DNA for the CDR3: TGTGCCAGCAGCCTGAGCTCCTATAATTCACCCCTCCACTTT.

The chain uses TRBV5-6 and TRBJ2-7, with 10 bases identical to TRBD1. The CDR3 runs to 16 residues. Germline CDR1 is SGHDT and CDR2 is YYEEEE. J was trimmed by 7 bases and V by 0 bases; bases with no gene match: 10. Written as DNA, the CDR3 is TGTGCCAGCAGCTTGGTGGGACAGGGGAAATTGGAAGAGCAGTACTTC. It codes for CASSLVGQGKLEEQYF.

The rearrangement joins TRBV27 to TRBJ1-2; D is possibly TRBD1 (5 bases). Per germline, CDR1 MNHEY and CDR2 SMNVEV (reference sequence). V was cut by 7 bases and J by 6 bases, with 15 bases left in between. The length of the CDR3 is 13 residues. Here the CDR3 reads CASTTGGWDGYTF. The CDR3 DNA follows: TGTGCCAGCACAACCGGGGGGTGGGATGGCTACACCTTC.

V and J are TRBV6-2 or TRBV6-3 and TRBJ2-1, with 8 bases fitting TRBD2. V was clipped by 2 bases and J by 5 bases; unmatched bases: 14. This CDR3 has 18 residues. Germline values: CDR1 MNHEY, CDR2 SVGEGT. CDR3: CASSYSTTGAGADNEQFF. DNA for the CDR3: TGTGCCAGCAGTTACAGTACCACGGGAGCGGGGGCGGACAATGAGCAGTTCTTC.

This chain uses TRBV3-1 (or the pseudogene TRBV3-2) with TRBJ1-1; 7 bases map to TRBD1. The CDR3 spans 14 residues. Germline trimming cut 2 bases from V and 10 bases from J; bases unmatched to any gene: 10. In germline, CDR1 is LGHDT, CDR2 YNNKEL (reference sequence). CDR3: CASSQFILEGAAFF. In DNA, the CDR3 is TGTGCCAGCAGCCAATTCATCCTTGAGGGGGCAGCTTTCTTT.

The rearrangement links TRBV19 to TRBJ1-3, with 7 bases fitting TRBD1. This CDR3 contains 13 residues. Trimming cost V 6 bases and J 4 bases; bases outside gene matches: 3. Germline V gene sequence: CDR1 LNHDA, CDR2 SQIVND (reference sequence). CDR3 residues: CASRMGQGNTIYF. CDR3 in DNA: TGTGCCAGTAGGATGGGACAGGGAAACACCATATATTTT.

This chain uses TRBV9 with TRBJ2-1, with D hard to call. Germline V lookup: CDR1 SGDLS, CDR2 YYNGEE. V was pared by 0 bases and J by 9 bases, with 7 bases between. The CDR3 spans 12 residues. The CDR3 protein is CASSVGVGEQFF. The CDR3 DNA is TGTGCCAGCAGCGTAGGAGTCGGTGAGCAGTTCTTC. The full variable domain, completed using reference TRBV9 and TRBJ2-1, is DSGVTQTPKHLITATGQRVTLRCSPRSGDLSVYWYQQSLDQGLQFLIQYYNGEERAKGNILERFSAQQFPDLHSELNLSSLELGDSALYFCASSVGVGEQFFGPGTRLTVL.

This clone was seen more than once but under ten times. V usage is TRBV2 and J usage is TRBJ2-5, with D possibly matching TRBD1 (6 bases). Looked up from germline, CDR1 is SNHLY and CDR2 is FYNNEI. The CDR3 loop spans 13 amino acids. V lost 6 bases to trimming and J lost 2 bases, with 10 bases between them. The CDR3 spells CASRGDTQETQYF. The CDR3 DNA sequence: TGTGCCAGCAGGGGGGACACACAAGAGACCCAGTACTTC. The whole variable domain, filled in from reference TRBV2 and TRBJ2-5, reads EPEVTQTPSHQVTQMGQEVILRCVPISNHLYFYWYRQILGQKVEFLVSFYNNEISEKSEIFDDQFSVERPDGSNFTLKIRSTKLEDSAMYFCASRGDTQETQYFGPGTRLLVL.

This chain connects TRBV4-2 to TRBJ1-1; D might be TRBD1 (5 bases). V was shortened by 3 bases and J by 2 bases, with 16 bases between the two germline ends. Looked up from germline, CDR1 is LGHNA and CDR2 is YNFKEQ. The CDR3 consists of 16 residues. The CDR3 spells CASSHPPVTDNTEAFF. DNA for the CDR3: TGTGCCAGCAGCCACCCCCCTGTGACAGACAACACTGAAGCTTTCTTT.

The rearrangement joins TRBV7-3 to TRBJ2-7; D may be TRBD1 (5 bases). Trimming took 2 bases from V and 4 from J, leaving 15 bases between them. Germline loops: CDR1 SGHTA, CDR2 FQGTGA. The CDR3 has 15 amino acids. The DNA of the CDR3 is TGTGCCAGCAGCTTATATGTAGGGGCCGCTTACGAGCAGTACTTC. Amino acid sequence: CASSLYVGAAYEQYF.